The entry that follows covers one T cell receptor beta chain sequence. Its antigen is as yet unknown. This record belongs to a study of T cell responses to AZD1222 COVID-19 vaccine. Overall study context: Some second doses came at about 4 weeks and others at about 12 weeks; these were pooled.

Study-wide findings and caveats: Spike-specific TCR breadth rose after two AZD1222 doses, and depth rose as well.

The CDR3 length is 14 residues. In germline, CDR1 is SGHAT, CDR2 FQDESV (reference sequence). Trimming removed 1 base at V and 3 bases at J, with 9 bases between. Here immunoSEQ multiplex PCR was the method, and the copy in TCRdb shows in-frame clones only, minus some. The profile covers 150,000 to 200,000 clones, with around 94% appearing a single time and approximately 0.6% taken by the ten largest. The material sequenced was peripheral blood, taken on day 0 of AZD1222 vaccination. This TCR came from an adult in good health. V and J are TRBV11-1 and TRBJ2-5, with D possibly called TRBD1 or TRBD2 (5 bases each). The CDR3: CASSLEGPEETQYF. The CDR3 bases are TGTGCCAGCAGCTTAGAGGGACCTGAAGAGACCCAGTACTTC.